One and the same sample provided the 19 T cell receptor beta chains below, sequenced in a study of beta chain features in type 1 diabetes. General study results and limits: Type 1 diabetes patients showed a moderate but significant shortening of TCRB CDR3s in all four CD4+ subsets.

Their recognized antigens are unknown. Since all of the isolated RNA was reverse transcribed, expressed TCRB transcripts were what got sequenced. Only in-frame clones appear in the TCRdb table, and some are missing; sequencing was by immunoSEQ multiplex PCR. Of around 650,000 clones in the sample, around 12% were seen once. The sequenced sample was naive CD4+ T cells from blood. The receptor set was obtained from a man aged 30 to 39 with type 1 diabetes.

The J gene is TRBJ2-3, the V gene TRBV29-1; 7 nucleotides line up with TRBD1. Germline-derived CDR1 and CDR2 are SQVTM and ANQGSEA. V was pared by 6 bases and J by 2 bases, with 8 bases of the junction left unmatched. The CDR3 spans 14 residues. DNA for the CDR3: TGCAGCGTCAGAACAGGGGACGTCACAGATACGCAGTATTTT. It is translated as CSVRTGDVTDTQYF.

This clone was seen only a few times. Other DNA sequences in the same sample also yield this CDR3. The gene calls are TRBV5-1 and TRBJ2-1; the match to TRBD1 covers 7 bases. V lost 0 bases to trimming and J lost 1 base; unmatched junction nucleotides: 1. This CDR3 has 15 residues. Germline V gene sequence: CDR1 SGHRS, CDR2 YFSETQ. The CDR3 coding sequence is TGCGCCAGCAGCTTGGGACAGGGTTCCTACAATGAGCAGTTCTTC. This gives the protein CASSLGQGSYNEQFF.

This clone was recorded a few times. The chain links TRBV7-8 to TRBJ1-2; TRBD1 matches 7 bases. The CDR3 is made up of 15 amino acids. From germline, CDR1 is SGHVS and CDR2 FQNEAQ. With 8 bases clipped from V and 3 bases from J, the junction kept 12 bases outside the gene matches. The CDR3 DNA follows: TGTGCCAGCTATAGATTAGGACAGGACTACTATGGCTACACCTTC. The encoded protein is CASYRLGQDYYGYTF.

V is TRBV7-2 and J is TRBJ2-7; D gene uncertain. CDR3 length equals 16 residues. Trimming stripped 4 bases from V and 2 bases from J, with 18 bases between. Germline CDR1 and CDR2: SGHTA and FQGNSA. The CDR3 loop is CASSSGRLSRPYEQYF. The CDR3 DNA is TGTGCCAGCAGCTCCGGACGGCTGTCTCGCCCCTACGAGCAGTACTTC.

The chain recombines TRBV9 with TRBJ1-5; D remains unclear. V shed 2 bases and J shed 4 bases, with 13 bases lying between them. The germline gives CDR1 SGDLS, CDR2 YYNGEE. This CDR3 has 15 amino acids. CDR3 in amino acids: CASSVSGTFNQPQHF. The CDR3 DNA is TGTGCCAGCAGCGTCTCCGGCACCTTTAATCAGCCCCAGCATTTT.

The chain is built from TRBV9 and TRBJ1-1; the D is unclear. Trimming pared 4 bases from V and 1 base from J, leaving 8 bases between. The CDR3 has 13 residues. Looked up from germline, CDR1 is SGDLS and CDR2 is YYNGEE. The CDR3 DNA sequence: TGTGCCAGCAGCCCTCAGACGAACACTGAAGCTTTCTTT. Protein product: CASSPQTNTEAFF.

The chain links TRBV5-1 to TRBJ2-1; 10 nucleotides agree with TRBD2. CDR3 size: 18 residues. Trimming at V came to 3 bases and at J to 0 bases, leaving 9 bases not matched to a gene. Germline V gene sequence: CDR1 SGHRS, CDR2 YFSETQ. CDR3 sequence (DNA): TGCGCCAGCAGCTCCCCGTTTAGCGGGGGGCTCTCCTACAATGAGCAGTTCTTC. Translating it yields CASSSPFSGGLSYNEQFF.

This chain connects TRBV5-4 to TRBJ1-2, with D perhaps matching TRBD1 (5 bases). CDR3 length equals 15 residues. Trimming took 3 bases from V and 7 from J, leaving 19 bases between them. CDR1 and CDR2 (germline): SGHNT, YYREEE (reference sequence). In DNA form, the CDR3 reads TGTGCCAGCAGCTGGCACGAGGAGGGGCGGGCTGGCTACACCTTC. It codes for CASSWHEEGRAGYTF. Variable domain in full (rest from reference TRBV5-4 and TRBJ1-2): ETGVTQSPTHLIKTRGQQVTLRCSSQSGHNTVSWYQQALGQGPQFIFQYYREEENGRGNFPPRFSGLQFPNYSSELNVNALELDDSALYLCASSWHEEGRAGYTFGSGTRLTVV.

This chain uses TRBV5-1 with TRBJ2-7, with D possibly being TRBD2 (7 bases). The CDR3 sequence is 14 residues long. V was shortened by 1 base and J by 5 bases, with 13 bases between the two germline ends. From germline, CDR1 is SGHRS and CDR2 YFSETQ. CDR3 sequence reads: CASSLMGGLNEQYF. CDR3 nucleotides: TGCGCCAGCAGCTTGATGGGGGGGCTGAACGAGCAGTACTTC.

The rearrangement joins TRBV28 to TRBJ2-7; 16 bases match TRBD2. Germline lookup yields CDR1 MDHEN and CDR2 SYDVKM. This CDR3 is built from 17 residues. Germline trimming cut 7 bases from V and 5 bases from J; bases unmatched to any gene: 11. The CDR3 protein is CASTMGLAGGRFNEQYF. The CDR3 nucleotides are TGTGCCAGCACCATGGGACTAGCGGGGGGGCGGTTTAACGAGCAGTACTTC.

This clone has a handful of counts. The J gene is TRBJ2-7, the V gene TRBV28; D might be TRBD2 (7 bases). The CDR3 is 15 residues long. Germline CDR1 MDHEN, CDR2 SYDVKM. With 6 bases removed from V and 0 bases from J, the gap between germline ends came to 15 bases. CDR3 amino acids: CASSLTGTNSYEQYF. The CDR3 DNA reads TGTGCCAGCAGCCTTACAGGGACTAACTCCTACGAGCAGTACTTC. Using reference TRBV28 and TRBJ2-7 for the parts outside the CDR3, the full variable domain is DVKVTQSSRYLVKRTGEKVFLECVQDMDHENMFWYRQDPGLGLRLIYFSYDVKMKEKGDIPEGYSVSREKKERFSLILESASTNQTSMYLCASSLTGTNSYEQYFGPGTRLTVT.

This clone showed up just a few times. This CDR3 is also generated by other DNA sequences in the sample. The chain carries TRBV7-2 and TRBJ2-4, with no clear D. Germline V gene sequence: CDR1 SGHTA, CDR2 FQGNSA. Trimming removed 2 bases at V and 2 bases at J, with 7 bases between. This CDR3 region has 14 residues. This chain's CDR3 is CASSLQGSKNIQYF. The CDR3 DNA is TGTGCCAGCAGCTTACAAGGATCCAAAAACATTCAGTACTTC.

The chain employs TRBV9 and TRBJ2-1, with 13 bases aligning to TRBD2. Germline loops: CDR1 SGDLS, CDR2 YYNGEE. The length of the CDR3 is 19 residues. J gave up 0 bases and V 3 bases, and 9 bases lay outside the gene matches. This CDR3 is CASSGSGTSGDRSYNEQFF. The CDR3 nucleotides are TGTGCCAGCAGCGGCTCCGGGACTAGCGGGGACCGCTCCTACAATGAGCAGTTCTTC.

The table lists this clone with a few counts. The gene calls are TRBV7-2 and TRBJ2-7; the match to TRBD2 covers 7 bases. There are 13 residues in the CDR3. J was trimmed by 6 bases and V by 1 base; bases with no gene match: 3. Germline V CDR1 and CDR2: SGHTA, FQGNSA. This CDR3 reads CASSLVREVEQYF. CDR3 DNA sequence: TGTGCCAGCAGCTTAGTACGGGAGGTCGAGCAGTACTTC.

The rearrangement uses TRBV4-3 and TRBJ1-2; no definite D call. Trimming cost V 0 bases and J 2 bases, with 10 bases left between them. Germline V gene lookup returns CDR1 LGHNA and CDR2 YSLEER. The CDR3 extends over 15 amino acids. CDR3 residues: CASSQDLKRNYGYTF. In nucleotides, the CDR3 is TGCGCCAGCAGCCAAGATCTGAAGCGGAACTATGGCTACACCTTC.

This chain links TRBV19 with TRBJ1-1, with TRBD1 as a possible D gene (5 bases). The CDR3 loop spans 17 amino acids. V lost 6 bases and J lost 2, with 22 bases in between. Per germline, CDR1 LNHDA and CDR2 SQIVND (reference sequence). CDR3: CASSPRVGGRSNTEAFF. CDR3 nucleotide sequence: TGTGCCAGTAGCCCCAGGGTGGGGGGAAGGAGTAACACTGAAGCTTTCTTT.

The V call is TRBV27, the J call TRBJ2-7; 10 bases agree with TRBD1. V lost 4 bases to trimming and J lost 4 bases; unmatched junction nucleotides: 10. The CDR3 loop spans 16 amino acids. Germline V gene data show CDR1 as MNHEY and CDR2 as SMNVEV (reference sequence). CDR3 region: CASSSFLGTGEYEQYF. The CDR3, as DNA: TGTGCCAGCAGTTCCTTCCTCGGGACAGGGGAGTACGAGCAGTACTTC.

This chain joins TRBV10-3 and TRBJ2-7, with D maybe TRBD2 (5 bases). Looked up from germline, CDR1 is ENHRY and CDR2 is SYGVKD. V dropped 4 bases and J dropped 3 bases, with 7 bases sitting between them. This CDR3 is built from 12 residues. Here the CDR3 reads CAISGEGYEQYF. In nucleotides, the CDR3 is TGTGCCATCAGTGGCGAGGGCTACGAGCAGTACTTC.

Only a few counts were recorded for this clone. The V and J genes are TRBV19 and TRBJ2-4, with a tentative D call TRBD2 (6 bases). The germline CDR1 and CDR2 sequences are LNHDA and SQIVND (reference sequence). The V and J ends lost 5 bases and 0 bases respectively, with 11 bases between them. This CDR3 is 15 amino acids long. CDR3 sequence: CASSPAGGAKNIQYF. The CDR3 DNA reads TGTGCCAGTAGTCCCGCCGGGGGAGCCAAAAACATTCAGTACTTC.